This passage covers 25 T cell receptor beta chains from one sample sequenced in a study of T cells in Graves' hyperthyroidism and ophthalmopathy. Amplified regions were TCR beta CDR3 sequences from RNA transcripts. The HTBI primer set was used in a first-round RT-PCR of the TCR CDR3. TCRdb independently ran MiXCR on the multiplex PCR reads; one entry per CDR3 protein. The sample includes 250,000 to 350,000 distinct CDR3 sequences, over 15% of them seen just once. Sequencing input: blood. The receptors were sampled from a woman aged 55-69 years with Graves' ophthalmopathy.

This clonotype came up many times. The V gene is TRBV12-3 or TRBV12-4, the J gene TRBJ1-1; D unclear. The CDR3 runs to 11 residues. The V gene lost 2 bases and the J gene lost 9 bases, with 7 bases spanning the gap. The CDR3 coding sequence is TGTGCCAGCAGTTTAAACACACAAGCTTTCTTT. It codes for CASSLNTQAFF.

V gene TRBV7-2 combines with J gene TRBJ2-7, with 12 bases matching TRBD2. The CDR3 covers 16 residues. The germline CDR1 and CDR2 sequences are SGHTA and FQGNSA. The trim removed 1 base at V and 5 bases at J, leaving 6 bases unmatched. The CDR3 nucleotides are TGTGCCAGCAGCTTAGGACTAGCGGGAGTATTCAACGAGCAGTACTTC. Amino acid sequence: CASSLGLAGVFNEQYF. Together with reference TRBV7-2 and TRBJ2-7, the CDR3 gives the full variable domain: GAGVSQSPSNKVTEKGKDVELRCDPISGHTALYWYRQSLGQGLEFLIYFQGNSAPDKSGLPSDRFSAERTGGSVSTLTIQRTQQEDSAVYLCASSLGLAGVFNEQYFGPGTRLTVT.

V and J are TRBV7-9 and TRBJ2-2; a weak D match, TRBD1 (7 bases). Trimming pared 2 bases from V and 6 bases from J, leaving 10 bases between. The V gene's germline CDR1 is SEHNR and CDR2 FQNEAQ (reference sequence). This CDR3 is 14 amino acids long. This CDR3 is CASSLTRGAGELFF. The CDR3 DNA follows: TGTGCCAGCAGCTTAACCAGGGGGGCCGGGGAGCTGTTTTTT.

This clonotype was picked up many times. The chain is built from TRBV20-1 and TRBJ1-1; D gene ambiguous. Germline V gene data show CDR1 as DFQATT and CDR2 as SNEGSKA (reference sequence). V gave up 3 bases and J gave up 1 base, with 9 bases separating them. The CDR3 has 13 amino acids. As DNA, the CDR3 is TGCAGTGCTAGTAATTCCGGGAACACTGAAGCTTTCTTT. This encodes CSASNSGNTEAFF.

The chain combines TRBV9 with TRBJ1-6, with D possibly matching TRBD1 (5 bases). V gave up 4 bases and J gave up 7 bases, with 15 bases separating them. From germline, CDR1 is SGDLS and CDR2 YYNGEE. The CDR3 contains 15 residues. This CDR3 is CASSPRGGVNSPLHF. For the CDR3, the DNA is TGTGCCAGCAGCCCTAGGGGAGGGGTGAATTCACCCCTCCACTTT.

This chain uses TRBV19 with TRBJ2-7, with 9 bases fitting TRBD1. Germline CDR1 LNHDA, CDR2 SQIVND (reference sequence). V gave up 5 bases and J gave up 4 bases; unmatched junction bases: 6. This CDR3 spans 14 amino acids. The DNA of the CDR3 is TGTGCCAGTAGTTTCAGGGACAGGGAGTACGAGCAGTACTTC. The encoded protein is CASSFRDREYEQYF.

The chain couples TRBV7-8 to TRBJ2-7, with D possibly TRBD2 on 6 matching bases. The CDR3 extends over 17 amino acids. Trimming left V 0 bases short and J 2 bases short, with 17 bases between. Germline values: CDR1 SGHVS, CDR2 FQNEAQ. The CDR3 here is CASSLAVGRLGAYEQYF. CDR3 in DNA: TGTGCCAGCAGCTTAGCTGTTGGGCGACTAGGGGCCTACGAGCAGTACTTC.

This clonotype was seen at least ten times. The CDR3 bases are TGTGCCAGCAGTCGATTAACGGATTCACCCCTCCACTTT. Translation gives CASSRLTDSPLHF. This chain connects TRBV12-3 or TRBV12-4 to TRBJ1-6; D remains unclear. Trimming took off 5 bases at V and 8 bases at J, with 10 bases between the two ends. The CDR3 has 13 amino acids.

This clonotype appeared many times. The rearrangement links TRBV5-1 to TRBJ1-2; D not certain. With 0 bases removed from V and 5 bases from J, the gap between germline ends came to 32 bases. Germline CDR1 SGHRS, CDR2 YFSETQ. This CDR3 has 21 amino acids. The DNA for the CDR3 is TGCGCCAGCAGCTTGGCCGGAGGCAGAAGCCCTTCGAAGACCAGGATATATGGCTACACCTTC. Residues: CASSLAGGRSPSKTRIYGYTF.

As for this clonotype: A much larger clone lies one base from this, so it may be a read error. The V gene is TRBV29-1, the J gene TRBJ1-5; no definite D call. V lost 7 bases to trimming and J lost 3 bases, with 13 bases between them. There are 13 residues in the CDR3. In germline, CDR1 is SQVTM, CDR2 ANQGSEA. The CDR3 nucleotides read TGCAGCGCTGGGTGGCAGGCCAATCAGCCCCAGCATTTT. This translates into CSAGWQANQPQHF.

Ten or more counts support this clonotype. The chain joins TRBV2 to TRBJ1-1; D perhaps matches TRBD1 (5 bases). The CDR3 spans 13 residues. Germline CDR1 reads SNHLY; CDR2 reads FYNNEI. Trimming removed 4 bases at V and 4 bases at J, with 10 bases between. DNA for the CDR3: TGTGCCAGCAGTGTCGAGGGGTCCACTGAAGCTTTCTTT. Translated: CASSVEGSTEAFF.

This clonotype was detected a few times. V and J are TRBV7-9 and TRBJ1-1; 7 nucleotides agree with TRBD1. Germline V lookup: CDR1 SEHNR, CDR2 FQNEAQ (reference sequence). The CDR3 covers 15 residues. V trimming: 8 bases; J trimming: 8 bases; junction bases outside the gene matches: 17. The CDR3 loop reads CASGYLGGGNREAFF. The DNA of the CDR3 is TGTGCCAGCGGCTACCTAGGGGGCGGGAACAGGGAAGCTTTCTTT.

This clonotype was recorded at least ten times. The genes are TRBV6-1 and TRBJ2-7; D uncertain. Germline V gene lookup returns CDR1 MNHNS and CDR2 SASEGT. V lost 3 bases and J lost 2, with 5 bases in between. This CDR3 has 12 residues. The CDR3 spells CASSEGTYEQYF. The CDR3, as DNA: TGTGCCAGCAGTGAGGGGACCTACGAGCAGTACTTC.

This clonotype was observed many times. CDR3: CASSFAGFNTEAFF. CDR3 sequence (DNA): TGTGCCAGCAGTTTCGCCGGTTTTAACACTGAAGCTTTCTTT. The chain employs TRBV27 and TRBJ1-1, with D unresolved. The CDR3 runs to 14 residues. With 3 bases removed from V and 2 bases from J, the gap between germline ends came to 10 bases. Germline values: CDR1 MNHEY, CDR2 SMNVEV (reference sequence).

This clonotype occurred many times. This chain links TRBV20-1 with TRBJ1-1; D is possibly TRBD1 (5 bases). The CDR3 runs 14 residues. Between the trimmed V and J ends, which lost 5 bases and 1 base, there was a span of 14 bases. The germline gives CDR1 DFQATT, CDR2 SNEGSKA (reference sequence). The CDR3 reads CSAQFGTANTEAFF. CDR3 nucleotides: TGCAGTGCTCAATTTGGGACGGCGAACACTGAAGCTTTCTTT.

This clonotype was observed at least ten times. CDR3 residues: CSASSLVPGELFF. CDR3 sequence (DNA): TGCAGTGCTAGCAGTTTAGTACCCGGGGAGCTGTTTTTT. The V and J genes are TRBV20-1 and TRBJ2-2, with unresolved D. CDR3 size: 13 residues. Germline-derived CDR1 and CDR2 are DFQATT and SNEGSKA (reference sequence). V lost 3 bases, J lost 6 bases, and 11 bases lay in between.

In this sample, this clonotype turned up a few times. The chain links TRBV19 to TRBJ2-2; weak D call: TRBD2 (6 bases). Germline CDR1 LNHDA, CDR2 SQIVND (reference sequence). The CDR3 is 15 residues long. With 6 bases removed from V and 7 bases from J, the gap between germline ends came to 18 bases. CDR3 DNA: TGTGCCAGTAGGCCTCCGGGCGGGGTAGGCGGGGAGCTGTTTTTT. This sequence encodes CASRPPGGVGGELFF.

Here the CDR3 reads CATSVSSGGYTF. CDR3 sequence (DNA): TGTGCCACCAGTGTTTCATCGGGAGGCTACACCTTC. V usage is TRBV24-1 and J usage is TRBJ1-2; unclear D gene. The CDR3 totals 12 residues. Germline V gene data show CDR1 as KGHDR and CDR2 as SFDVKD. The V end lost 5 bases, the J end lost 8 bases, and 11 bases lay between the germline ends.

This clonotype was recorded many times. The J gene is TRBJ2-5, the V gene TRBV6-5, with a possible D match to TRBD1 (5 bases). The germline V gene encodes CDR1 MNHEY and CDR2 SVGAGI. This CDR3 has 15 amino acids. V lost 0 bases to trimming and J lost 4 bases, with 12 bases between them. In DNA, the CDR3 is TGTGCCAGCAGTTACTCGGGCAGGGCATCAGAGACCCAGTACTTC. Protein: CASSYSGRASETQYF.

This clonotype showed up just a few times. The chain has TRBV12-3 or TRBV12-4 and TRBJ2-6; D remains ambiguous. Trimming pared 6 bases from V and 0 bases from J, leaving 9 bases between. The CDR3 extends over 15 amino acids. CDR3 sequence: CASRGQSSGANVLTF. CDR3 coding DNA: TGTGCCAGCAGGGGCCAAAGCTCTGGGGCCAACGTCCTGACTTTC.

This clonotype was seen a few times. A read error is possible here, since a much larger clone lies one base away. The CDR3 coding sequence is TGTGCCAGCAGTCCTGGAGGGGGGACGGGCGAGCAGTACTTC. It yields the protein CASSPGGGTGEQYF. V gene TRBV12-3 or TRBV12-4 combines with J gene TRBJ2-7, with D perhaps TRBD1 or TRBD2 (6 bases each). Trimming left V 5 bases short and J 6 bases short, with 17 bases between. There are 14 residues in the CDR3.

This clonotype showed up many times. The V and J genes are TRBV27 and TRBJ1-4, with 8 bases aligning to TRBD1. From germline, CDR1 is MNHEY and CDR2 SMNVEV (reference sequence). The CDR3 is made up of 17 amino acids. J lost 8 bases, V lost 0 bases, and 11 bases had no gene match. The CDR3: CASSLSLSTGDREKLFF. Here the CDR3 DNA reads TGTGCCAGCAGTTTATCGCTCTCGACAGGGGATAGGGAAAAACTGTTTTTT.

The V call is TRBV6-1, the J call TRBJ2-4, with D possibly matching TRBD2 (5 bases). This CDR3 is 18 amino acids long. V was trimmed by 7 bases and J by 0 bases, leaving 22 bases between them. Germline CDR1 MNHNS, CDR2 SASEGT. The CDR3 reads CASTSGGLRKLAKNIQYF. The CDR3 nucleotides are TGTGCCAGCACCAGCGGAGGTCTGAGGAAATTAGCCAAAAACATTCAGTACTTC.

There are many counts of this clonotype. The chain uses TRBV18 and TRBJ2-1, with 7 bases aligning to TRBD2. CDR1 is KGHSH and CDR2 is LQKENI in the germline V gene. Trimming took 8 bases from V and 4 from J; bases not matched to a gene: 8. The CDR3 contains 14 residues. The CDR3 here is CASTQAGVYNEQFF. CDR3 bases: TGTGCCAGCACACAGGCGGGGGTTTACAATGAGCAGTTCTTC.

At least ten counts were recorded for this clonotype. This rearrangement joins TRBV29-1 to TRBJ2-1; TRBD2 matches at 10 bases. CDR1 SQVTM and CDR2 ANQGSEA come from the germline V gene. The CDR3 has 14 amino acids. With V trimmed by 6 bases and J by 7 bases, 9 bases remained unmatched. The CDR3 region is CSVVLAGVSNEQFF. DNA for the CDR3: TGCAGCGTGGTGCTAGCGGGAGTAAGTAATGAGCAGTTCTTC.